This T cell receptor beta chain originates from a study of blood T cell repertoires in COVID-19. In the original processing: Reference gene primer amplification gave nucleated cell count estimates. Profiling relied on immunoSEQ multiplex PCR, and the TCRdb table lists in-frame clones only, not all of them. The V and J calls and the clone size are those of that table, but D and trimming were determined from the DNA. Of about 160,000 clones listed, roughly 84% are singletons. From germline, CDR1 is WNHNN and CDR2 SYGVQD (reference sequence). V was clipped by 8 bases and J by 4 bases; unmatched bases: 2. CDR3 length: 13 residues.

This receptor was identified in a man between 65 and 79 years old with acute or convalescent COVID-19. This rearrangement joins TRBV10-1 to TRBJ2-2; TRBD2 matches 9 bases. The sequencing input was peripheral blood. In DNA form, the CDR3 reads TGCGCCAGCGGGACTAGCCGCACCGGGGAGCTGTTTTTT. It encodes CASGTSRTGELFF.